Shown below are 27 T cell receptor beta chains from a single sample sequenced in a study of blood T cell repertoires in COVID-19. The protocol was immunoSEQ multiplex PCR, while the TCRdb copy is restricted to in-frame clones and leaves out a portion. This table has some 270,000 clones, around 89% appearing once. The sequenced material came from PBMCs or T cells enriched from blood (not recorded which). The receptors were sampled from a woman aged 25 to 45 with acute COVID-19.

For the CDR3, the DNA is TGTGCCTGGTTATCCGGGAGGGATAATGAAAAACTGTTTTTT. It translates to CAWLSGRDNEKLFF. This chain links TRBV30 with TRBJ1-4; D remains ambiguous. Germline assignment: CDR1 GTSNPN and CDR2 SVGIG (reference sequence). The CDR3 runs 14 residues. Trimming stripped 5 bases from V and 4 bases from J, with 14 bases between.

This chain links TRBV15 with TRBJ2-5; D is uncertain. Germline V gene sequence: CDR1 LNHNV, CDR2 YYDKDF (reference sequence). V was pared by 5 bases and J by 1 base, with 8 bases between. This CDR3 region has 13 residues. CDR3 nucleotide sequence: TGTGCCACCAGCCTCCCTGTCCAAGAGACCCAGTACTTC. This encodes CATSLPVQETQYF.

This clone appeared a few times. The chain couples TRBV11-2 to TRBJ2-7; D remains ambiguous. Trimming left V 0 bases short and J 1 base short, with 13 bases between. The germline V gene encodes CDR1 SGHAT and CDR2 FQNNGV. The CDR3 totals 16 residues. The CDR3 protein is CASSLEWLRRSYEQYF. As DNA, the CDR3 is TGTGCCAGCAGCTTAGAATGGTTGCGCCGGTCCTACGAGCAGTACTTC.

The CDR3 DNA follows: TGTGCCAGCAGAGGAACCAGGGGCCCCTCCTACGAGCAGTACTTC. Amino acid sequence: CASRGTRGPSYEQYF. The chain is built from TRBV28 and TRBJ2-7; D may be TRBD1 (6 bases). The length of the CDR3 is 15 residues. V lost 6 bases and J 0 bases, leaving 15 bases between the germline ends. The V gene's germline CDR1 is MDHEN and CDR2 SYDVKM. Combining the CDR3 with reference TRBV28 and TRBJ2-7 gives the whole variable domain DVKVTQSSRYLVKRTGEKVFLECVQDMDHENMFWYRQDPGLGLRLIYFSYDVKMKEKGDIPEGYSVSREKKERFSLILESASTNQTSMYLCASRGTRGPSYEQYFGPGTRLTVT.

The CDR3 DNA follows: TGTGCCAGCAGTGAACATCAGGGGGGCGGCTACGAGCAGTACTTC. Amino acid sequence: CASSEHQGGGYEQYF. The J gene is TRBJ2-7, the V gene TRBV6-1; possibly TRBD1 for D (7 bases). V was clipped by 2 bases and J by 3 bases, with 14 bases between them. This CDR3 comprises 15 residues. The germline gives CDR1 MNHNS, CDR2 SASEGT.

The V gene is TRBV27, the J gene TRBJ2-7, with 9 positions matching TRBD2. The germline V gene has CDR1 MNHEY and CDR2 SMNVEV (reference sequence). The junction had 5 bases not matched to a gene; V was cut back by 5 bases and J by 6 bases. The CDR3 runs 13 residues. The CDR3 spells CASSVAGEGEQYF. The CDR3, as DNA: TGTGCCAGCAGTGTAGCGGGAGAGGGCGAGCAGTACTTC.

The genes are TRBV7-2 and TRBJ2-1, with D perhaps TRBD2 (5 bases). The CDR3 is 11 residues long. The germline V gene has CDR1 SGHTA and CDR2 FQGNSA. V lost 5 bases, J lost 14 bases, and 13 bases lay in between. The CDR3, as DNA: TGTGCCAGCAGCCGAGGTAGAGGGAAGTTCTTC. Amino acids: CASSRGRGKFF. Combining the CDR3 with reference TRBV7-2 and TRBJ2-1 gives the whole variable domain GAGVSQSPSNKVTEKGKDVELRCDPISGHTALYWYRQSLGQGLEFLIYFQGNSAPDKSGLPSDRFSAERTGGSVSTLTIQRTQQEDSAVYLCASSRGRGKFFGPGTRLTVL.

The chain recombines TRBV5-6 with TRBJ1-1, with TRBD1 as a possible D gene (6 bases). V lost 5 bases and J lost 6, with 20 bases in between. The CDR3 has 15 residues. Germline V lookup: CDR1 SGHDT, CDR2 YYEEEE. The CDR3, as DNA: TGTGCCAGCAGGGCCCGGGACAAGGAGTTCGCTGAAGCTTTCTTT. Its translation is CASRARDKEFAEAFF.

The V and J genes are TRBV10-3 and TRBJ1-2; perhaps TRBD1 as D (6 bases). Looked up from germline, CDR1 is ENHRY and CDR2 is SYGVKD. The CDR3 sequence is 12 residues long. V was trimmed by 7 bases and J by 4 bases, leaving 10 bases between them. The CDR3 is CAINQDSYGYTF. The DNA for the CDR3 is TGTGCCATCAATCAGGACAGCTATGGCTACACCTTC.

This chain uses TRBV29-1 with TRBJ1-1, with a possible D match to TRBD1 (5 bases). Per the germline V gene, CDR1 is SQVTM and CDR2 is ANQGSEA. The CDR3 is 15 residues long. Trimming pared 3 bases from V and 0 bases from J, leaving 14 bases between. The CDR3, as DNA: TGCAGCGTTGAGCTATGGACACCGATGAACACTGAAGCTTTCTTT. This translates into CSVELWTPMNTEAFF.

The gene calls are TRBV24-1 and TRBJ1-5; 9 bases line up with TRBD1. Germline V lookup: CDR1 KGHDR, CDR2 SFDVKD. CDR3 size: 19 residues. V was clipped by 4 bases and J by 5 bases; unmatched bases: 17. This chain's CDR3 is CATSDKETGGIIGDQPQHF. In DNA, the CDR3 is TGTGCCACCAGTGACAAAGAGACAGGGGGTATTATTGGGGATCAGCCCCAGCATTTT.

The chain is built from TRBV2 and TRBJ1-1; D remains unclear. CDR1 is SNHLY and CDR2 is FYNNEI in the germline V gene. Trimming took 6 bases from V and 0 from J, leaving 14 bases between them. CDR3 length: 15 residues. CDR3 coding DNA: TGTGCCAGCAGAGTGGAAGAGGATATGAACACTGAAGCTTTCTTT. It yields the protein CASRVEEDMNTEAFF.

This chain links TRBV6-2 or TRBV6-3 with TRBJ2-1, with 7 bases fitting TRBD2. CDR3 length: 15 residues. V shed 6 bases and J 3 bases; nucleotides not matched to a gene: 8. CDR1 is MNHEY, CDR2 SVGEGT, per germline. DNA of the CDR3: TGTGCCAGCAGCCCTAGGAGCGGGGACTACAATGAGCAGTTCTTC. This translates into CASSPRSGDYNEQFF.

The chain uses TRBV24-1 and TRBJ1-2; weak D call: TRBD1 (6 bases). The CDR3 consists of 14 residues. Germline CDR1 KGHDR, CDR2 SFDVKD. V gave up 5 bases and J gave up 3 bases, with 12 bases separating them. The CDR3 DNA is TGTGCCACCAGTGTTACTGGGGGCCACTATGGCTACACCTTC. Amino acids: CATSVTGGHYGYTF.

The CDR3 spells CASLATETDTQYF. The CDR3 DNA is TGTGCCAGCTTGGCGACAGAGACAGATACGCAGTATTTT. The chain couples TRBV7-9 to TRBJ2-3, with D possibly matching TRBD1 (5 bases). This CDR3 has 13 residues. V was trimmed by 8 bases and J by 3 bases, leaving 12 bases between them. Per germline, CDR1 SEHNR and CDR2 FQNEAQ (reference sequence).

This clone was observed once. The genes are TRBV11-2 and TRBJ2-5; D remains ambiguous. Germline V gene lookup returns CDR1 SGHAT and CDR2 FQNNGV. This CDR3 comprises 11 residues. V was pared by 8 bases and J by 7 bases, with 11 bases between. The CDR3 reads CASYLSGTQYF. CDR3 nucleotide sequence: TGTGCCAGCTACCTTTCGGGGACCCAGTACTTC.

V usage is TRBV6-5 and J usage is TRBJ1-2; D gene unclear. The CDR3 extends over 13 amino acids. V gave up 5 bases and J gave up 4 bases, with 11 bases separating them. The germline V gene has CDR1 MNHEY and CDR2 SVGAGI. The CDR3 DNA reads as TGTGCCAGCAGTCCCCAGAATTTCTATGGCTACACCTTC. This translates into CASSPQNFYGYTF.

The chain uses TRBV7-2 and TRBJ2-7; TRBD2 matches at 8 bases. Looked up from germline, CDR1 is SGHTA and CDR2 is FQGNSA. The CDR3 spans 14 residues. V was clipped by 5 bases and J by 2 bases; unmatched bases: 5. The CDR3 DNA follows: TGTGCCAGCAGCGAGCAACTAGCGGCCTACGAGCAGTACTTC. Residues: CASSEQLAAYEQYF.

The chain recombines TRBV23-1 with TRBJ1-2; D gene unclear. TRBV23-1 is recorded as an ORF, its role being uncertain. This CDR3 is built from 12 residues. Trimming removed 0 bases from V and 5 bases from J, with 4 bases in between. The CDR3 region is CASSQSRYGYTF. In nucleotides, the CDR3 is TGCGCCAGCAGTCAATCCCGTTATGGCTACACCTTC.

This clone occurred a few times. The V gene is TRBV7-9, the J gene TRBJ1-2; D gene unclear. The CDR3 runs 11 residues. Looked up from germline, CDR1 is SEHNR and CDR2 is FQNEAQ (reference sequence). The CDR3 loop is CAGSLPSGYTF. CDR3 nucleotides: TGTGCAGGGAGCCTCCCCAGTGGCTACACCTTC.

V is TRBV6-5 and J is TRBJ1-6, with TRBD1 as a possible D gene (5 bases). This CDR3 is 14 amino acids long. In germline, CDR1 is MNHEY, CDR2 SVGAGI. V lost 1 base and J 9 bases, leaving 10 bases between the germline ends. CDR3 sequence: CASSYWGDGSPLHF. The CDR3 bases are TGTGCCAGCAGTTACTGGGGCGACGGTTCACCCCTCCACTTT.

This sequence joins TRBV6-2 or TRBV6-3 and TRBJ1-5; D may be TRBD1 (6 bases). Looked up from germline, CDR1 is MNHEY and CDR2 is SVGEGT. The CDR3 loop spans 18 amino acids. Between the trimmed V and J ends, which lost 0 bases and 0 bases, there was a span of 15 bases. The CDR3 spells CASSYSGQSIRSNQPQHF. DNA of the CDR3: TGTGCCAGCAGTTACTCAGGACAGTCGATCCGTAGCAATCAGCCCCAGCATTTT.

The chain combines TRBV4-1 with TRBJ1-5, with TRBD1 identical over 10 bases. This CDR3 is built from 17 residues. Germline V gene data show CDR1 as MGHRA and CDR2 as YSYEKL. V was clipped by 0 bases and J by 4 bases; unmatched bases: 6. The CDR3 nucleotides are TGCGCCAGCAGCCAAGATCCTGTGGGACAGGGGAATCAGCCCCAGCATTTT. This translates into CASSQDPVGQGNQPQHF.

The chain carries TRBV11-2 and TRBJ2-1; 7 bases align to TRBD2. Germline assignment: CDR1 SGHAT and CDR2 FQNNGV. V shed 5 bases, J shed 4 bases, and the junction held 8 bases outside the gene matches. The CDR3 runs 15 residues. The CDR3 sequence: CASSRAEAGYNEQFF. For the CDR3, the DNA is TGTGCCAGCAGCCGAGCAGAAGCGGGGTACAATGAGCAGTTCTTC.

The chain uses TRBV30 and TRBJ2-7; 10 bases match TRBD2. This CDR3 is 14 amino acids long. V shed 2 bases and J 3 bases; nucleotides not matched to a gene: 4. The germline V gene has CDR1 GTSNPN and CDR2 SVGIG (reference sequence). The CDR3 nucleotides are TGTGCCTGGAGTACCGGGACTAGCGTCTACGAGCAGTACTTC. Translated: CAWSTGTSVYEQYF.

The V and J genes are TRBV6-6 and TRBJ2-1, with 9 nucleotides matching TRBD1. The CDR3 is 15 amino acids. Losses at the gene ends were 2 bases for V and 2 bases for J; bases not matched to a gene: 1. Looked up from germline, CDR1 is MNHNY and CDR2 is SVGAGI (reference sequence). The CDR3 spells CASSYRQGAYNEQFF. CDR3 DNA sequence: TGTGCCAGCAGTTACAGACAGGGGGCCTACAATGAGCAGTTCTTC.

This chain uses TRBV5-1 with TRBJ1-2; no clear D gene. V was trimmed by 6 bases and J by 1 base, leaving 16 bases between them. Germline loops: CDR1 SGHRS, CDR2 YFSETQ. The CDR3 is 15 amino acids. The CDR3 nucleotides are TGCGCCAGCAATGGGGAGGGCATCGGTAACTATGGCTACACCTTC. This codes for CASNGEGIGNYGYTF.